The 19 T cell receptor beta chains below were found in one sample sequenced in a study of radiation and T cells in renal cell carcinoma. The method was immunoSEQ multiplex PCR; TCRdb's version includes in-frame clones alone and lacks a portion of them. The profile shows about 91,000 clones, 70% to 85% of them singletons. The time point here: baseline pretreatment blood. Noted treatment: 15 Gy SBRT to primary tumor, nephrectomy 4 weeks later. This specimen consisted of blood, obtained from a patient whose treatment included radiotherapy and nephrectomy. These TCRs come from a man in his 60s with renal cell carcinoma.

The rearrangement uses TRBV7-2 and TRBJ2-2; the D is unclear. V lost 3 bases, J lost 0 bases, and 8 bases lay in between. The germline CDR1 and CDR2 sequences are SGHTA and FQGNSA. The CDR3 is made up of 15 amino acids. The DNA of the CDR3 is TGTGCCAGCAGCTTGGCACAAGCGAACACCGGGGAGCTGTTTTTT. This gives the protein CASSLAQANTGELFF.

This chain connects TRBV27 to TRBJ2-7; possibly TRBD1 for D (7 bases). CDR1 and CDR2 from the germline V gene are MNHEY and SMNVEV (reference sequence). Trimming shortened V by 8 bases and J by 4 bases, and 18 bases separated the two germline ends. CDR3 length equals 14 residues. The CDR3, as DNA: TGTGCCAGCGCATGGGGCGCAGGGGGGTACGAGCAGTACTTC. Translating it yields CASAWGAGGYEQYF.

For this clone: In this CDR3 the conserved last residue, phenylalanine or tryptophan, is missing, so a read error is likely. The DNA is omitted, as the CDR3 cannot be located on it reliably, and the CDR3 follows TCRdb's listing. V gene TRBV11-3 combines with J gene TRBJ2-7; the table gives TRBD2 as D, unverified against the DNA. The germline CDR1 and CDR2 sequences are SGHNT and YENEEA. Inclusive of both ends, the CDR3 amounts to 12 amino acids. This chain's CDR3 is CASSLAGGLAVA.

The gene calls are TRBV19 and TRBJ1-1, with 7 positions matching TRBD1. The CDR3 consists of 15 residues. Unmatched junction bases numbered 14, after V lost 5 bases and J lost 8 bases. Germline lookup yields CDR1 LNHDA and CDR2 SQIVND (reference sequence). In nucleotides, the CDR3 is TGTGCCAGTAGTTGGGAAGGGGGCCAAATAGCAGAAGCTTTCTTT. This gives the protein CASSWEGGQIAEAFF. Supplemented by reference TRBV19 and TRBJ1-1, the full variable domain reads DGGITQSPKYLFRKEGQNVTLSCEQNLNHDAMYWYRQDPGQGLRLIYYSQIVNDFQKGDIAEGYSVSREKKESFPLTVTSAQKNPTAFYLCASSWEGGQIAEAFFGQGTRLTVV.

The rearrangement uses TRBV18 and TRBJ2-2; 9 nucleotides match TRBD2. Germline V gene sequence: CDR1 KGHSH, CDR2 LQKENI. V trimming: 8 bases; J trimming: 4 bases; junction bases outside the gene matches: 11. This CDR3 has 16 residues. CDR3 sequence (DNA): TGTGCCAGCCCCCGTGATAGCGGGAGAAGCACCGGGGAGCTGTTTTTT. It is translated as CASPRDSGRSTGELFF.

The chain joins TRBV6-1 to TRBJ2-1, with TRBD2 as a possible D gene (5 bases). V was cut by 2 bases and J by 15 bases, with 8 bases left in between. CDR3 size: 10 residues. Germline CDR1 MNHNS, CDR2 SASEGT. This CDR3 is CASSELALFF. CDR3 DNA: TGTGCCAGCAGTGAACTAGCTCTGTTCTTC.

This clone was found a few times. The chain combines TRBV27 with TRBJ2-2; no clear D. This CDR3 spans 14 amino acids. CDR1 MNHEY and CDR2 SMNVEV come from the germline V gene (reference sequence). Between the trimmed V and J ends, which lost 4 bases and 4 bases, there was a span of 10 bases. Here the CDR3 reads CASSSQYPTGELFF. In nucleotides, the CDR3 is TGTGCCAGCAGTTCCCAATATCCCACCGGGGAGCTGTTTTTT.

The chain uses TRBV5-8 and TRBJ2-2, with D perhaps given as TRBD1 or TRBD2 (6 bases each). This CDR3 comprises 14 residues. Between the trimmed V and J ends, which lost 0 bases and 6 bases, there was a span of 9 bases. Germline values: CDR1 SGHTS, CDR2 YDEGEE. The CDR3 bases are TGTGCCAGCAGCTTGGAAGGGGGGTCCGGGGAGCTGTTTTTT. Encoded protein: CASSLEGGSGELFF.

The gene calls are TRBV5-1 and TRBJ1-4; tentative D call: TRBD1 (5 bases). The V gene's germline CDR1 is SGHRS and CDR2 YFSETQ. This CDR3 region has 16 residues. V was shortened by 1 base and J by 7 bases, with 17 bases between the two germline ends. CDR3 in amino acids: CASSLIGGANGEKLFF. CDR3 bases: TGCGCCAGCAGCTTGATTGGTGGGGCTAACGGTGAAAAACTGTTTTTT.

This chain joins TRBV27 and TRBJ2-3, with TRBD1 matching over 8 bases. The germline V gene has CDR1 MNHEY and CDR2 SMNVEV (reference sequence). The CDR3 totals 13 residues. V lost 7 bases to trimming and J lost 2 bases; unmatched junction nucleotides: 2. The CDR3 loop reads CASNQGATDTQYF. The CDR3 nucleotides are TGTGCCAGCAACCAGGGGGCCACAGATACGCAGTATTTT.

The chain joins TRBV4-1 to TRBJ1-2; D is unresolved. The germline gives CDR1 MGHRA, CDR2 YSYEKL. The CDR3 consists of 15 residues. The V gene lost 0 bases and the J gene lost 2 bases, with 10 bases spanning the gap. The CDR3 is CASSQEPSGNYGYTF. The CDR3 DNA sequence: TGCGCCAGCAGCCAAGAACCTAGCGGGAACTATGGCTACACCTTC.

This sequence joins TRBV19 and TRBJ1-3; D is undetermined. CDR3 length: 15 amino acids. The V gene's germline CDR1 is LNHDA and CDR2 SQIVND (reference sequence). The ends were cut back, 5 bases at V and 0 bases at J, with 11 bases in the middle. CDR3: CASSYGRTSGNTIYF. The CDR3 DNA is TGTGCCAGTAGTTACGGCAGAACCTCTGGAAACACCATATATTTT.

Points on this clone: Other DNA sequences in this sample translate to the same CDR3. The chain carries TRBV5-1 and TRBJ2-3; TRBD2 agrees at 10 bases. Trimming at V came to 0 bases and at J to 2 bases, leaving 3 bases not matched to a gene. There are 16 residues in the CDR3. Germline-derived CDR1 and CDR2 are SGHRS and YFSETQ. The CDR3 DNA reads as TGCGCCAGCAGCTTGGGCCTAGCGGGAGCCACAGATACGCAGTATTTT. Translation: CASSLGLAGATDTQYF.

The CDR3: CASGAGGLYNEQFF. The DNA of the CDR3 is TGCGCCAGCGGTGCGGGAGGGCTCTACAATGAGCAGTTCTTC. This chain links TRBV4-1 with TRBJ2-1, with TRBD2 matching 9 bases. J gave up 3 bases and V 8 bases, and 5 bases lay outside the gene matches. Germline V gene data show CDR1 as MGHRA and CDR2 as YSYEKL. This CDR3 is 14 amino acids long.

This clone was recorded only once. This chain links TRBV11-3 with TRBJ2-3; 11 bases align to TRBD1. V trimming: 6 bases; J trimming: 4 bases; junction bases outside the gene matches: 6. The CDR3 contains 15 residues. Germline values: CDR1 SGHNT, CDR2 YENEEA. The CDR3 sequence: CASSLGQGAADTQYF. In DNA, the CDR3 is TGTGCCAGCAGTCTCGGACAGGGGGCTGCAGATACGCAGTATTTT.

The chain joins TRBV28 to TRBJ2-7, with D possibly being TRBD1 or TRBD2 (6 bases each). Germline CDR1 reads MDHEN; CDR2 reads SYDVKM. The V end lost 3 bases, the J end lost 5 bases, and 17 bases lay between the germline ends. CDR3 length: 15 residues. The CDR3 coding sequence is TGTGCCAGCAGTTTTCGGGGGCGGCCCGGCCACGAGCAGTACTTC. Translated, it gives CASSFRGRPGHEQYF.

The chain has TRBV27 and TRBJ2-7; 8 bases map to TRBD2. The CDR3 contains 14 residues. Losses at the gene ends were 3 bases for V and 4 bases for J; bases not matched to a gene: 5. Germline CDR1 is MNHEY and CDR2 is SMNVEV (reference sequence). CDR3: CASSFTSGPYEQYF. CDR3 nucleotides: TGTGCCAGCAGTTTTACTAGCGGACCTTACGAGCAGTACTTC.

The chain has TRBV6-5 and TRBJ2-3, with no clear D. Trimming removed 0 bases at V and 6 bases at J, with 4 bases between. CDR1 and CDR2 (germline): MNHEY, SVGAGI. CDR3 size: 12 residues. The CDR3 protein is CASSYSPDTQYF. The DNA for the CDR3 is TGTGCCAGCAGTTACTCACCGGATACGCAGTATTTT.

In this sample, this clone turned up once. Written as DNA, the CDR3 is TGTGCCAGCAGTGCAGGAGTCGCCTTCGTTGGCTACACCTTC. It encodes CASSAGVAFVGYTF. The V call is TRBV27, the J call TRBJ1-2; D call uncertain. Looked up from germline, CDR1 is MNHEY and CDR2 is SMNVEV (reference sequence). CDR3 length equals 14 residues. The germline V and J ends were trimmed by 5 bases and 7 bases, with 17 bases remaining between them.